The clone carrying this T cell receptor beta chain has at least ten counts. In the library, individual cDNA molecules carried attached unique molecular identifiers. TCRdb re-called the 5' RACE reads with MiXCR, one entry per CDR3 protein. This sample yields just over 25,000 distinct CDR3 sequences, of which roughly 4.5% are seen a single time; 10% belongs to the top ten. The data belong to a study of early T cells in non-severe SARS-CoV-2 infection. Looking at the study overall: Alpha and beta chains were unpaired, from unsorted whole-blood bulk RNA.

V lost 5 bases to trimming and J lost 9 bases; unmatched junction nucleotides: 19. Germline CDR1 is SNHLY and CDR2 is FYNNEI. This CDR3 contains 17 residues. J is TRBJ2-7 and V is TRBV2; 10 bases agree with TRBD1. This clonotype was sampled from an adult who was a healthcare worker with PCR-confirmed SARS-CoV-2 infection or an uninfected control (not recorded which). The sequenced sample was whole blood. Written as DNA, the CDR3 is TGTGCCAGCAGTCTTCCCCATCCGGGACAGGGGTTATTAGGGCAGTACTTC. It encodes CASSLPHPGQGLLGQYF.